One sample yielded the 18 T cell receptor beta chains listed below, sequenced in a study of sequential checkpoint blockade in melanoma. The table came from immunoSEQ multiplex PCR; TCRdb's copy has only in-frame clones and leaves some out. Of about 12,000 clones in the sample, 82% were seen once. The treatment here: randomized to nivolumab then ipilimumab (arm A) or the reverse (arm B). This specimen consisted of CD8+ T cells sorted from blood (inferred from file names), obtained from a patient given nivolumab and ipilimumab in sequence. All receptors derive from a human donor with melanoma.

V gene TRBV5-4 combines with J gene TRBJ2-7; D is possibly TRBD2 (6 bases). Germline CDR1 reads SGHNT; CDR2 reads YYREEE (reference sequence). Trimming removed 0 bases at V and 5 bases at J, with 9 bases between. This CDR3 has 13 residues. The CDR3 reads CASSLAASDEQYF. As DNA, the CDR3 is TGTGCCAGCAGCTTGGCAGCTAGCGACGAGCAGTACTTC.

V usage is TRBV2 and J usage is TRBJ2-2; D is perhaps TRBD2 (5 bases). In germline, CDR1 is SNHLY, CDR2 FYNNEI. Between the trimmed V and J ends, which lost 6 bases and 4 bases, there was a span of 6 bases. This CDR3 contains 12 residues. The CDR3 here is CASSGVTGELFF. DNA of the CDR3: TGTGCCAGCAGCGGGGTCACCGGGGAGCTGTTTTTT. Looking up the rest from reference TRBV2 and TRBJ2-2 gives the full variable domain: EPEVTQTPSHQVTQMGQEVILRCVPISNHLYFYWYRQILGQKVEFLVSFYNNEISEKSEIFDDQFSVERPDGSNFTLKIRSTKLEDSAMYFCASSGVTGELFFGEGSRLTVL.

The chain recombines TRBV27 with TRBJ2-7; weak D call: TRBD1 (5 bases). The CDR3 sequence is 13 residues long. Germline lookup yields CDR1 MNHEY and CDR2 SMNVEV (reference sequence). V was cut by 2 bases and J by 3 bases, with 8 bases left in between. The CDR3 region has the DNA TGTGCCAGCAGTTTAGGGGCGGTCTACGAGCAGTACTTC. Translating gives CASSLGAVYEQYF.

This clone was observed a handful of times. V and J are TRBV5-1 and TRBJ2-3, with 8 nucleotides matching TRBD1. Germline CDR1 and CDR2: SGHRS and YFSETQ. With 4 bases clipped from V and 2 bases from J, the junction kept 3 bases outside the gene matches. The CDR3 sequence is 14 residues long. The CDR3 DNA sequence: TGCGCCAGCAGCCTACAGGGGGACACAGATACGCAGTATTTT. It encodes CASSLQGDTDTQYF.

J is TRBJ2-1 and V is TRBV7-9; 7 nucleotides line up with TRBD2. CDR1 and CDR2 (germline): SEHNR, FQNEAQ (reference sequence). The V and J ends lost 5 bases and 7 bases, in that order; junction bases with no gene match: 14. The CDR3 consists of 16 residues. CDR3 in amino acids: CASSPTEGGSKNEQFF. The CDR3 DNA reads as TGTGCCAGCAGCCCCACAGAGGGCGGGAGTAAGAATGAGCAGTTCTTC.

The chain employs TRBV19 and TRBJ2-5, with TRBD1 matching 8 bases. TRBJ2-7 matches the DNA end more closely, so the J call is doubtful. From germline, CDR1 is LNHDA and CDR2 SQIVND (reference sequence). The CDR3 is 11 residues long. CDR3 residues: CASTGGAEQYF. Here the CDR3 DNA reads TGTGCCAGTACAGGGGGCGCCGAGCAGTACTTC.

The chain joins TRBV9 to TRBJ2-7; D is unresolved. V was cut by 4 bases and J by 0 bases, with 11 bases left in between. Germline V lookup: CDR1 SGDLS, CDR2 YYNGEE. CDR3 length: 14 residues. In nucleotides, the CDR3 is TGTGCCAGCAGCCCCGACAACCTCTCCTACGAGCAGTACTTC. It specifies CASSPDNLSYEQYF.

The gene calls are TRBV5-8 and TRBJ2-1; D ambiguous. V shed 3 bases and J shed 4 bases, with 11 bases lying between them. Germline lookup yields CDR1 SGHTS and CDR2 YDEGEE. This CDR3 is 14 amino acids long. DNA of the CDR3: TGTGCCAGCAGCTCGCCGCAGGCGTACAATGAGCAGTTCTTC. Amino acid sequence: CASSSPQAYNEQFF.

This chain connects TRBV15 to TRBJ2-5; D not resolved. The tail of the sequence fits TRBJ2-7 better, so the J call may be wrong. The CDR3 is 13 residues long. The germline CDR1 and CDR2 sequences are LNHNV and YYDKDF (reference sequence). CDR3 DNA sequence: TGTGCCACCAGCAGAGATGTGAGCTACGAGCAGTACTTC. This sequence encodes CATSRDVSYEQYF.

This clone was recorded only once. The CDR3 carries no conserved terminal phenylalanine or tryptophan, so it likely arises from a read error. The chain employs TRBV11-2 and TRBJ2-7; maybe TRBD2 (6 bases). Trimming pared 0 bases from V and 3 bases from J, leaving 12 bases between. The CDR3 sequence is 15 residues long. Germline V gene data show CDR1 as SGHAT and CDR2 as FQNNGV. The CDR3 DNA reads as TGTGCCAGCAGCTTAGAAGCGGGCAGCCTCTACGAGCAGTACCTC. Its translation is CASSLEAGSLYEQYL.

The chain links TRBV28 to TRBJ2-7; maybe TRBD1 (5 bases). The CDR3 extends over 15 amino acids. V shed 4 bases and J shed 3 bases, with 16 bases lying between them. Germline V gene sequence: CDR1 MDHEN, CDR2 SYDVKM. CDR3 sequence: CASSSMGLTDYEQYF. CDR3 DNA: TGTGCCAGCAGTTCTATGGGGTTGACAGACTACGAGCAGTACTTC. The full variable domain, rest sourced from reference TRBV28 and TRBJ2-7, is DVKVTQSSRYLVKRTGEKVFLECVQDMDHENMFWYRQDPGLGLRLIYFSYDVKMKEKGDIPEGYSVSREKKERFSLILESASTNQTSMYLCASSSMGLTDYEQYFGPGTRLTVT.

This clone counts as large. The chain uses TRBV6-1 and TRBJ2-7; 10 positions agree with TRBD1. Germline V lookup: CDR1 MNHNS, CDR2 SASEGT. V dropped 3 bases and J dropped 4; count of bases not matched to a gene: 3. CDR3 length equals 14 residues. The CDR3 is CASSETGGEYEQYF. As DNA, the CDR3 is TGTGCCAGCAGTGAGACAGGGGGCGAGTACGAGCAGTACTTC.

The V gene is TRBV13, the J gene TRBJ1-1; 7 bases are shared with TRBD1. The junction had 10 bases not matched to a gene; V was cut back by 6 bases and J by 6 bases. The CDR3 runs 14 residues. Looked up from germline, CDR1 is PRHDT and CDR2 is FYEKMQ (reference sequence). In nucleotides, the CDR3 is TGTGCCAGCAGACACCGTGGACAGGCGGCTGAAGCTTTCTTT. Residues: CASRHRGQAAEAFF.

The chain uses TRBV5-1 and TRBJ2-7; D gene ambiguous. This CDR3 is 11 amino acids long. CDR1 and CDR2 (germline): SGHRS, YFSETQ. Trimming took 5 bases from V and 3 from J, leaving 6 bases between them. This chain's CDR3 is CASRLSYEQYF. The CDR3 nucleotides are TGCGCCAGCAGGCTGAGCTACGAGCAGTACTTC.

V and J are TRBV9 and TRBJ1-2; weak D call: TRBD1 (5 bases). The germline gives CDR1 SGDLS, CDR2 YYNGEE. V lost 4 bases and J 5 bases, leaving 18 bases between the germline ends. The CDR3 covers 15 residues. CDR3 residues: CASSRGVGDFYGYTF. CDR3 nucleotide sequence: TGTGCCAGCAGCCGGGGGGTCGGGGACTTTTATGGCTACACCTTC.

CDR3 DNA sequence: TGTGCCAGCAGCTTGGACAGTTCCTATGGCTACACCTTC. This codes for CASSLDSSYGYTF. The rearrangement uses TRBV13 and TRBJ1-2; a possible D gene is TRBD1 (6 bases). Trimming removed 3 bases at V and 4 bases at J, with 9 bases between. CDR3 size: 13 residues. In germline, CDR1 is PRHDT, CDR2 FYEKMQ (reference sequence).

The rearrangement uses TRBV27 and TRBJ2-1, with a possible D match to TRBD2 (7 bases). Trimming removed 3 bases at V and 6 bases at J, with 15 bases between. The CDR3 loop spans 15 amino acids. Germline CDR1 is MNHEY and CDR2 is SMNVEV (reference sequence). The CDR3 sequence is CASSFPRGASNEQFF. The CDR3, as DNA: TGTGCCAGCAGTTTTCCTCGGGGGGCTAGCAATGAGCAGTTCTTC.

The chain uses TRBV10-3 and TRBJ2-1; 8 bases fit TRBD2. There are 16 residues in the CDR3. Germline lookup yields CDR1 ENHRY and CDR2 SYGVKD. After removal of 4 bases from V and 3 bases from J, the junction contained 8 bases not matched to a gene. The DNA of the CDR3 is TGTGCCATCAGTGGCACTAGCGGAGCGCTCTACAATGAGCAGTTCTTC. Its protein product is CAISGTSGALYNEQFF.